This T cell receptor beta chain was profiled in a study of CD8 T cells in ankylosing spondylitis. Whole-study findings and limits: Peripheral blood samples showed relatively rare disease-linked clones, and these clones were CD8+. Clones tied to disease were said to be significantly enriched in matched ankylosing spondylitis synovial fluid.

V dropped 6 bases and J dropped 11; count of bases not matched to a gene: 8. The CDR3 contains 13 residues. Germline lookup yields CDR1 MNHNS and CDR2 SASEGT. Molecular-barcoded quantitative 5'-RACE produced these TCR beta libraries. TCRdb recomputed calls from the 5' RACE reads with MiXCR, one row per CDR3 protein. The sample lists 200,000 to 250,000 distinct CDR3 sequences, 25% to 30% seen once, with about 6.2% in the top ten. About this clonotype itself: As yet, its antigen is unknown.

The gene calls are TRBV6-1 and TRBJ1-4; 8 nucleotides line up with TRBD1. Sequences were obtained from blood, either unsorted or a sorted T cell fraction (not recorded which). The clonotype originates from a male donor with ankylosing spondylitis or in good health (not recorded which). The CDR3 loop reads CASRSPQGAKLFF. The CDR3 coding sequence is TGTGCCAGCAGATCACCTCAGGGGGCGAAACTGTTTTTT.